Listed here are 21 T cell receptor beta chains from one sample, sequenced in a study of patients and donors after allogeneic stem cell transplantation. TCRdb re-called the RT-PCR reads through MiXCR, storing one row per CDR3 protein. This sample carries approximately 200,000 distinct CDR3 sequences, 41% of them seen once, and the ten largest clones take around 35%. The material sequenced was blood, either unsorted or a sorted T cell fraction (not recorded which). These receptors all stem from a human donor who was either an allogeneic HSCT recipient or a stem cell or donor lymphocyte infusion donor (not recorded which). It is not recorded whose cells these are; they may come from a transplant donor.

The chain combines TRBV7-9 with TRBJ2-1, with 12 bases aligning to TRBD2. This CDR3 comprises 17 residues. CDR1 and CDR2 (germline): SEHNR, FQNEAQ (reference sequence). Germline trimming cut 1 base from V and 2 bases from J; bases unmatched to any gene: 3. CDR3 protein: CASSLGGLAGTYNEQFF. The CDR3, as DNA: TGTGCCAGCAGCTTAGGTGGACTAGCGGGGACCTACAATGAGCAGTTCTTC.

This chain joins TRBV11-2 and TRBJ2-4, with 9 bases that match TRBD2. The trim removed 1 base at V and 8 bases at J, leaving 6 bases unmatched. Germline V gene data show CDR1 as SGHAT and CDR2 as FQNNGV. This CDR3 spans 15 amino acids. The DNA for the CDR3 is TGTGCCAGCAGCTTAGCCGCTAGCGGGAAGGACATTCAGTACTTC. Protein: CASSLAASGKDIQYF.

The chain employs TRBV5-5 and TRBJ2-2; maybe TRBD1 (6 bases). The CDR3 is 16 amino acids. Trimming removed 3 bases from V and 1 base from J, with 13 bases in between. Per germline, CDR1 SGHKS and CDR2 YYEKEE (reference sequence). The CDR3 coding sequence is TGTGCCAGCAGCTCGTTGGGGGCAGGGAACACCGGGGAGCTGTTTTTT. Its translation: CASSSLGAGNTGELFF.

The chain has TRBV6-4 and TRBJ1-2, with 8 bases lining up with TRBD1. From germline, CDR1 is MRHNA and CDR2 SNTAGT. The V segment lost 4 bases and the J segment 2 bases; nucleotides outside the gene matches: 6. The CDR3 extends over 15 amino acids. CDR3 sequence: CASSASGQDNYGYTF. CDR3 DNA sequence: TGTGCCAGCAGTGCCTCGGGACAGGACAACTATGGCTACACCTTC.

The chain employs TRBV30 and TRBJ2-7; D may be TRBD1 (7 bases). CDR1 is GTSNPN and CDR2 is SVGIG in the germline V gene (reference sequence). V dropped 3 bases and J dropped 6 bases, with 18 bases sitting between them. The CDR3 is 14 residues long. The CDR3, as DNA: TGTGCCTGGAGCCCGGTTCGACAGGGAGGCGAGCAGTACTTC. The encoded protein is CAWSPVRQGGEQYF. Combining the CDR3 with reference TRBV30 and TRBJ2-7 gives the whole variable domain SQTIHQWPATLVQPVGSPLSLECTVEGTSNPNLYWYRQAAGRGLQLLFYSVGIGQISSEVPQNLSASRPQDRQFILSSKKLLLSDSGFYLCAWSPVRQGGEQYFGPGTRLTVT.

This clonotype was counted a few times. The V and J genes are TRBV29-1 and TRBJ1-2; 7 bases match TRBD1. The CDR3 sequence is 13 residues long. Germline CDR1 reads SQVTM; CDR2 reads ANQGSEA. V gave up 2 bases and J gave up 3 bases; unmatched junction bases: 3. CDR3 residues: CSVEPTGDYGYTF. The CDR3 DNA is TGCAGCGTTGAACCAACAGGGGACTATGGCTACACCTTC.

This clonotype appeared a few times. J is TRBJ1-2 and V is TRBV12-3 or TRBV12-4, with D possibly TRBD1 on 5 matching bases. The CDR3 length is 12 residues. V was pared by 2 bases and J by 8 bases, with 9 bases between. CDR3 nucleotide sequence: TGTGCCAGCAGTTTAATGGGGACCGGCTACACCTTC. This gives the protein CASSLMGTGYTF.

The chain links TRBV10-3 to TRBJ1-1; D perhaps matches TRBD1 (5 bases). Trimming stripped 7 bases from V and 2 bases from J, with 26 bases between. Germline values: CDR1 ENHRY, CDR2 SYGVKD. This CDR3 region has 18 residues. CDR3 in amino acids: CAITSGRVIPWRNTEAFF. The CDR3 nucleotides are TGTGCCATCACCTCGGGCAGGGTAATACCTTGGAGAAACACTGAAGCTTTCTTT.

This clonotype was observed a handful of times. The V gene is TRBV7-3, the J gene TRBJ2-3, with TRBD1 matching over 8 bases. Trimming removed 5 bases from V and 2 bases from J; junction bases left unmatched: 6. Per germline, CDR1 SGHTA and CDR2 FQGTGA. The CDR3 sequence is 15 residues long. The CDR3 protein is CASSPGQGYTDTQYF. CDR3 DNA sequence: TGTGCCAGCAGCCCCGGACAGGGTTACACAGATACGCAGTATTTT.

J is TRBJ2-3 and V is TRBV5-1; D not certain. Looked up from germline, CDR1 is SGHRS and CDR2 is YFSETQ. The ends were cut back, 2 bases at V and 2 bases at J, with 6 bases in the middle. This CDR3 has 13 residues. CDR3 DNA sequence: TGCGCCAGCAGCTTTAAGAACACAGATACGCAGTATTTT. Amino acid sequence: CASSFKNTDTQYF.

V and J are TRBV3-1 and TRBJ2-7, with a possible D match to TRBD1 (6 bases). CDR1 and CDR2 from the germline V gene are LGHDT and YNNKEL (reference sequence). The ends were cut back, 1 base at V and 0 bases at J, with 13 bases in the middle. This CDR3 has 16 residues. CDR3 sequence (DNA): TGTGCCAGCAGCCAAGTGGACAGACCGAGCTCCTACGAGCAGTACTTC. It codes for CASSQVDRPSSYEQYF.

This clonotype was seen a handful of times. The CDR3 protein is CASSQQGPHYGYTF. The CDR3 bases are TGTGCCAGCAGCCAACAGGGGCCTCACTATGGCTACACCTTC. The gene calls are TRBV12-3 or TRBV12-4 and TRBJ1-2; 7 bases are a match to TRBD1. There are 14 residues in the CDR3. The junction had 7 bases not matched to a gene; V was cut back by 6 bases and J by 3 bases.

The CDR3 protein is CATKETQYF. The DNA of the CDR3 is TGTGCCACCAAAGAGACCCAGTACTTC. V usage is TRBV27 and J usage is TRBJ2-5; D uncertain. Germline CDR1 reads MNHEY; CDR2 reads SMNVEV (reference sequence). V gave up 10 bases and J gave up 3 bases, with 3 bases separating them. The CDR3 length is 9 residues.

Concerning this clonotype: Its ends do not fully match the called genes, so a read error is possible. The V and J genes are TRBV7-2 and TRBJ1-5; D might be TRBD1 (5 bases). The CDR3 spans 15 residues. Germline V gene sequence: CDR1 SGHTA, CDR2 FQGNSA. CDR3 DNA sequence: TGTGCCAGCAGATTAGACCACGGGACCGTAGGGTCCCAGCATTTT. Its protein is CASRLDHGTVGSQHF.

This chain connects TRBV7-3 to TRBJ1-1; TRBD1 matches 8 bases. Germline trimming cut 5 bases from V and 5 bases from J; bases unmatched to any gene: 13. The CDR3 has 16 residues. In germline, CDR1 is SGHTA, CDR2 FQGTGA. DNA for the CDR3: TGTGCCAGCAGCCCCACGGGACAGGAATGGTTGACTGAAGCTTTCTTT. Amino acids: CASSPTGQEWLTEAFF.

This rearrangement joins TRBV7-9 to TRBJ2-1, with no clear D. Trimming took 4 bases from V and 2 from J, leaving 12 bases between them. Germline loops: CDR1 SEHNR, CDR2 FQNEAQ (reference sequence). The CDR3 sequence is 15 residues long. DNA of the CDR3: TGTGCCAGCAGCTCAGATGTTACAGCCTACAATGAGCAGTTCTTC. Residues: CASSSDVTAYNEQFF.

In DNA, the CDR3 is TGTGCCAGCGAGATACCCCGGGAGCGAACCGATGAGCAGTTCTTC. Translating it yields CASEIPRERTDEQFF. V usage is TRBV7-9 and J usage is TRBJ2-1; D perhaps matches TRBD2 (6 bases). With 8 bases removed from V and 8 bases from J, the gap between germline ends came to 22 bases. This CDR3 is 15 amino acids long. Germline CDR1 is SEHNR and CDR2 is FQNEAQ (reference sequence).

This clonotype was seen a few times. The chain links TRBV9 to TRBJ1-1; D gene uncertain. Looked up from germline, CDR1 is SGDLS and CDR2 is YYNGEE. This CDR3 is 16 amino acids long. Trimming pared 4 bases from V and 0 bases from J, leaving 16 bases between. The CDR3 loop is CASSPSVRALNTEAFF. CDR3 DNA sequence: TGTGCCAGCAGCCCGAGCGTGAGGGCTTTGAACACTGAAGCTTTCTTT. Full variable domain (missing parts from reference TRBV9 and TRBJ1-1): DSGVTQTPKHLITATGQRVTLRCSPRSGDLSVYWYQQSLDQGLQFLIQYYNGEERAKGNILERFSAQQFPDLHSELNLSSLELGDSALYFCASSPSVRALNTEAFFGQGTRLTVV.

Comments on this clonotype: A read error is possible here, since a much larger clone lies one base away. The chain carries TRBV2 and TRBJ1-1; no definite D call. The germline gives CDR1 SNHLY, CDR2 FYNNEI. The CDR3 spans 11 residues. V lost 6 bases, J lost 2 bases, and 4 bases lay in between. DNA of the CDR3: TGTGCCAGCAGAACAAACACTGAAGCTTTCTTT. This codes for CASRTNTEAFF.

The chain carries TRBV7-2 and TRBJ1-3; D is unclear. The CDR3 is 15 residues long. The germline V gene encodes CDR1 SGHTA and CDR2 FQGNSA. V was cut by 0 bases and J by 0 bases, with 6 bases left in between. This CDR3 reads CASSLAISSGNTIYF. The CDR3 bases are TGTGCCAGCAGCTTAGCGATTAGCTCTGGAAACACCATATATTTT.

This clonotype was seen many times. The rearrangement joins TRBV4-3 to TRBJ2-1; TRBD2 matches at 8 bases. Germline lookup yields CDR1 LGHNA and CDR2 YSLEER. Losses at the gene ends were 4 bases for V and 6 bases for J; bases not matched to a gene: 11. The CDR3 runs 16 residues. CDR3 DNA sequence: TGCGCCAGCAGCCGCGGAGCGGGAGACTGGGTCAATGAGCAGTTCTTC. The encoded protein is CASSRGAGDWVNEQFF.